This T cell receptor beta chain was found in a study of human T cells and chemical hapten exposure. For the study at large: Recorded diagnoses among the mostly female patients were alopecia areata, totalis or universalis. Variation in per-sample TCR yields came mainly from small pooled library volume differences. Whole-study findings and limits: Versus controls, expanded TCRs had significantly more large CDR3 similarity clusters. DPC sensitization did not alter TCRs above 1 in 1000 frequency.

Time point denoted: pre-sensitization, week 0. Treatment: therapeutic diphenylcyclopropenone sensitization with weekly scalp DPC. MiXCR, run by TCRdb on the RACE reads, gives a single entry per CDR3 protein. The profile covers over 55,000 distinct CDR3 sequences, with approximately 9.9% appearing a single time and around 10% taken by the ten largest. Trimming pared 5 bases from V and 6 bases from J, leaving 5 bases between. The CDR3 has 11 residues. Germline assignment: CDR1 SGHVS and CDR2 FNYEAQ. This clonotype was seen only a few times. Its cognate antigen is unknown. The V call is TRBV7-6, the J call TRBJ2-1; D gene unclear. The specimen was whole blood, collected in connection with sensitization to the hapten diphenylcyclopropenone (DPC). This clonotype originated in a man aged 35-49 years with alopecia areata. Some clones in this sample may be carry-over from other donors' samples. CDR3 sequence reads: CASSPANEQFF. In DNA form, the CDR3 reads TGTGCCAGCAGCCCCGCCAATGAGCAGTTCTTC.